The present entry profiles one TCR beta chain with its context. TCRdb reprocessed the RACE reads via MiXCR and lists one record per CDR3 protein. The sample records about 77,000 distinct CDR3 sequences, around 9.4% being singletons. This record comes from a study of human T cells and chemical hapten exposure. CDR3 size: 15 residues. V gave up 0 bases and J gave up 2 bases, with 5 bases separating them. In germline, CDR1 is LNHNV, CDR2 YYDKDF (reference sequence). Time point defined: healthy volunteer bleed at 6 weeks. Unseparated into fractions, whole blood served as the source from which total RNA was extracted.

Sequenced: whole blood. J is TRBJ2-6 and V is TRBV15; no clear D gene. The receptor was isolated from a female donor in good health. Some clones in this sample may be carry-over from other donors' samples. The CDR3 reads CATSREATGANVLTF. As DNA, the CDR3 is TGTGCCACCAGCAGAGAGGCAACTGGGGCCAACGTCCTGACTTTC.